Below, 9 T cell receptor beta chains from the same sample are listed, as sequenced in a study of Graves' ophthalmopathy and Graves' hyperthyroidism. RNA transcripts served as template for amplifying TCR beta CDR3 sequences. HTBI primers primed a first-round RT-PCR, and a second-round multiplex PCR followed. Via MiXCR, TCRdb re-called the multiplex PCR reads, giving one row per CDR3 protein. Of some 390,000 distinct CDR3 sequences detected, around 20% appear once; the ten largest clones hold more than 1.5%. The sequenced sample was peripheral blood. These receptors were collected from a woman between 18 and 30 years old with Graves' ophthalmopathy.

V is TRBV3-1 and J is TRBJ1-2; D is ambiguous. The CDR3 runs 14 residues. CDR1 and CDR2 (germline): LGHDT, YNNKEL (reference sequence). Trimming removed 0 bases at V and 8 bases at J, with 13 bases between. The DNA for the CDR3 is TGTGCCAGCAGCCAAGAAATCCCCAAAGGCGGCTACACCTTC. Translated, it gives CASSQEIPKGGYTF.

At least ten counts were recorded for this clonotype. The V call is TRBV19, the J call TRBJ2-2, with D unclear. Germline CDR1 LNHDA, CDR2 SQIVND (reference sequence). Between the trimmed V and J ends, which lost 7 bases and 5 bases, there was a span of 17 bases. The CDR3 covers 15 residues. This CDR3 reads CASIKRAFDTGELFF. CDR3 nucleotide sequence: TGTGCCAGTATTAAAAGGGCTTTCGATACCGGGGAGCTGTTTTTT.

This clonotype was counted ten times or more. The chain couples TRBV4-1 to TRBJ1-1; D might be TRBD1 (6 bases). The CDR3 consists of 13 residues. Trimming pared 5 bases from V and 4 bases from J, leaving 11 bases between. In germline, CDR1 is MGHRA, CDR2 YSYEKL. Here the CDR3 DNA reads TGCGCCAGCAGCTCAGGGGTAAGCACTGAAGCTTTCTTT. Translating it yields CASSSGVSTEAFF.

This clonotype came up many times. The genes are TRBV2 and TRBJ2-5, with D unresolved. Germline assignment: CDR1 SNHLY and CDR2 FYNNEI. The CDR3 spans 12 residues. V was pared by 7 bases and J by 3 bases, with 9 bases between. The CDR3 reads CASTDSEETQYF. CDR3 sequence (DNA): TGTGCCAGCACCGACTCGGAAGAGACCCAGTACTTC.

The chain recombines TRBV6-1 with TRBJ1-6; 10 nucleotides match TRBD1. Germline V gives CDR1 MNHNS, CDR2 SASEGT. The CDR3 totals 14 residues. The trim removed 3 bases at V and 10 bases at J, leaving 3 bases unmatched. CDR3 amino acids: CASSERTGGSPLHF. The CDR3 bases are TGTGCCAGCAGTGAGAGGACAGGGGGATCACCCCTCCACTTT.

This clonotype was counted many times. The chain employs TRBV19 and TRBJ2-7; D tentatively reads TRBD1 or TRBD2 (5 bases each). V shed 10 bases and J shed 0 bases, with 16 bases lying between them. Germline V gene data show CDR1 as LNHDA and CDR2 as SQIVND (reference sequence). This CDR3 has 14 amino acids. In DNA form, the CDR3 reads TGTGCCACCCGAAAGGGGAGTATCTCCTACGAGCAGTACTTC. Translated: CATRKGSISYEQYF. Full variable domain (remainder filled in from reference TRBV19 and TRBJ2-7): DGGITQSPKYLFRKEGQNVTLSCEQNLNHDAMYWYRQDPGQGLRLIYYSQIVNDFQKGDIAEGYSVSREKKESFPLTVTSAQKNPTAFYLCATRKGSISYEQYFGPGTRLTVT.

The V gene is TRBV12-3 or TRBV12-4, the J gene TRBJ1-5; unclear D gene. V shed 2 bases and J shed 3 bases, with 11 bases lying between them. The CDR3 runs to 15 residues. CDR3: CASSLTTSPNQPQHF. Here the CDR3 DNA reads TGTGCCAGCAGTTTAACCACAAGTCCCAATCAGCCCCAGCATTTT.

This clonotype appeared a few times. The gene calls are TRBV6-2 or TRBV6-3 and TRBJ1-1, with 7 bases lining up with TRBD1. The CDR3 has 16 residues. CDR1 is MNHEY, CDR2 SVGEGT, per germline. The J segment lost 1 base and the V segment lost 0 bases, leaving 5 bases of the junction unmatched. In DNA, the CDR3 is TGTGCCAGCAGTTACTCCCCGGGACAGCCGAACACTGAAGCTTTCTTT. Its protein is CASSYSPGQPNTEAFF.

This clonotype has at least ten counts. The V and J genes are TRBV7-8 and TRBJ2-2, with a tentative D call TRBD1 (6 bases). CDR1 and CDR2 from the germline V gene are SGHVS and FQNEAQ. Trimming left V 4 bases short and J 4 bases short, with 13 bases between. The CDR3 extends over 15 amino acids. CDR3 sequence reads: CASSSNRVGTGELFF. As DNA, the CDR3 is TGTGCCAGCAGCTCCAACAGGGTGGGCACCGGGGAGCTGTTTTTT.